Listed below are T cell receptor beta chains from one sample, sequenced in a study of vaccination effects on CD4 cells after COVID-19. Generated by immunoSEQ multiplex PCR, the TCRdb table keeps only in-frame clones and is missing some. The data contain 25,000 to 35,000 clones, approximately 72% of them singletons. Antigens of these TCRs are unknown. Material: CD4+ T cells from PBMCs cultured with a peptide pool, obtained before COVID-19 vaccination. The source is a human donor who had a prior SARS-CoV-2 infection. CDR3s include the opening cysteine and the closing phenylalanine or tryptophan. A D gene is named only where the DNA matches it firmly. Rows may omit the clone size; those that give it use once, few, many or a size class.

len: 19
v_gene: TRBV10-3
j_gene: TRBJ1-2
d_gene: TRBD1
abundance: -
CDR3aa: CAISGSWGTGRLTNYGYTF
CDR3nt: TGTGCCATCAGTGGTTCGTGGGGGACAGGGCGCCTCACTAACTATGGCTACACCTTC

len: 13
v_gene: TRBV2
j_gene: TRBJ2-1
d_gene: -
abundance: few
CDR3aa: CASSETWGNEQFF
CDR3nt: TGTGCCAGCAGTGAAACGTGGGGGAATGAGCAGTTCTTC

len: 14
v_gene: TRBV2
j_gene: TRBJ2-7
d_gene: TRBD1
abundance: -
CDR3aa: CAGSRQGRSYEQYF
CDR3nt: TGTGCCGGATCCCGACAGGGGCGTTCCTACGAGCAGTACTTC

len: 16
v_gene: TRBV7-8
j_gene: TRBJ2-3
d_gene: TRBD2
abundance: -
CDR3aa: CASSSRGEGYTDTQYF
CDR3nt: TGTGCCAGCAGCTCCCGAGGGGAGGGGTACACAGATACGCAGTATTTT

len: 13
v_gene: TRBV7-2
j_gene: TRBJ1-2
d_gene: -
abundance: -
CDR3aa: CASMRQINYGYTF
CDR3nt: TGTGCCAGCATGAGGCAGATTAACTATGGCTACACCTTC

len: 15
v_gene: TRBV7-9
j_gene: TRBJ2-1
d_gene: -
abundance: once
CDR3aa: CASSARQSSYNEQFF
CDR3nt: TGTGCCAGCAGCGCTAGACAGAGCTCCTACAATGAGCAGTTCTTC

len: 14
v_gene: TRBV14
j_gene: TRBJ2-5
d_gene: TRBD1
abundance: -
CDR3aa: CASSIGQGFETQYF
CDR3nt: TGTGCCAGCAGCATCGGACAGGGTTTTGAGACCCAGTACTTC

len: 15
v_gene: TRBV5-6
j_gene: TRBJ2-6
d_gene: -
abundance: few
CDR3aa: CASSFGMSGANVLTF
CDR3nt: TGTGCCAGCAGCTTTGGTATGTCTGGGGCCAACGTCCTGACTTTC

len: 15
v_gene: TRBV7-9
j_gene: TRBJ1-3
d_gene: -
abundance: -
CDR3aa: CASSPWTGEGNTIYF
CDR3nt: TGTGCCAGCAGCCCGTGGACCGGAGAGGGAAACACCATATATTTT

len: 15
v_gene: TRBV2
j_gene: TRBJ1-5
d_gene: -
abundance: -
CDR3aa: CASSPGQSWNQPQHF
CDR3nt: TGTGCCAGCAGCCCCGGACAAAGTTGGAATCAGCCCCAGCATTTT

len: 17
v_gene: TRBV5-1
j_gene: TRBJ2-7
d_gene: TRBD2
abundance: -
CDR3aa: CASSPGLAGAQAYEQYF
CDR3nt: TGCGCCAGCAGCCCGGGACTAGCGGGAGCCCAAGCCTACGAGCAGTACTTC

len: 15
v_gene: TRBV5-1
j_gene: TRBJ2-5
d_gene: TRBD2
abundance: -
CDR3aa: CASSLGSSGEETQYF
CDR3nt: TGCGCCAGCAGCTTGGGCTCTAGCGGGGAAGAGACCCAGTACTTC

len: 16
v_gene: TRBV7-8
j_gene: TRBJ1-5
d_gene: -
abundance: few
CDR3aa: CASSFADEGSWQPQHF
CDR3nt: TGTGCCAGCAGCTTCGCCGACGAGGGATCGTGGCAGCCCCAGCATTTT

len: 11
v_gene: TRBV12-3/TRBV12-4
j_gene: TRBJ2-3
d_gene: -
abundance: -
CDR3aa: CASSFRDTQYF
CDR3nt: TGTGCCAGCAGTTTCAGAGATACGCAGTATTTT

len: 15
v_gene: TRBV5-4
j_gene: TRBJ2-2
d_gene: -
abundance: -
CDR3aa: CASSFLTSNTGELFF
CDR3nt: TGTGCCAGCAGCTTCCTTACCTCGAACACCGGGGAGCTGTTTTTT

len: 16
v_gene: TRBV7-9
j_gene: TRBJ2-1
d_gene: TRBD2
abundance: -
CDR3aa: CASSLSLAGSYNEQFF
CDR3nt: TGTGCCAGCAGCTTAAGCCTAGCGGGATCCTACAATGAGCAGTTCTTC

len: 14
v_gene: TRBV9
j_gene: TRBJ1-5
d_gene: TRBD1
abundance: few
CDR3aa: CASSQTGALQPQHF
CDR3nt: TGTGCCAGCAGTCAGACAGGGGCCCTCCAGCCCCAGCATTTT

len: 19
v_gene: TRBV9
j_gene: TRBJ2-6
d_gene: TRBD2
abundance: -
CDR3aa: CASSVAASGRTSGANVLTF
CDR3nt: TGTGCCAGCAGCGTAGCGGCTAGCGGGAGAACATCTGGGGCCAACGTCCTGACTTTC

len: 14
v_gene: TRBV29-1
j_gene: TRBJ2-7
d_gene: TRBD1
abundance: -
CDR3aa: CSARRDRDTYEQYF
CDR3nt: TGCAGCGCTCGGAGGGACAGGGATACTTACGAGCAGTACTTC

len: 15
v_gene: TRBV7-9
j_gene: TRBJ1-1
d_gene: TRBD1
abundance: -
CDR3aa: CASSPKTGDNTEAFF
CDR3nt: TGTGCCAGCAGCCCCAAGACAGGGGATAACACTGAAGCTTTCTTT

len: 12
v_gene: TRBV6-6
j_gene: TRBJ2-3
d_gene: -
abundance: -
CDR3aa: CASSHSPDTQYF
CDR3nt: TGTGCCAGCAGCCATTCCCCAGATACGCAGTATTTT

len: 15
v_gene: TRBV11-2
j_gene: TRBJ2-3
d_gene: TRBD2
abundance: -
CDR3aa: CASSLARTSVDTQYF
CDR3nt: TGTGCCAGCAGCTTAGCTAGGACTAGCGTCGATACGCAGTATTTT

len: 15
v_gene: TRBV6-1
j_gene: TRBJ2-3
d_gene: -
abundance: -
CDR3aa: CASSEFALDWDTQYF
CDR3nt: TGTGCCAGCAGTGAGTTCGCACTCGACTGGGATACGCAGTATTTT

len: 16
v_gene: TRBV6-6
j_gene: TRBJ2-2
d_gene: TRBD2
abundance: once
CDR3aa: CAILRLAGDSTGELFF
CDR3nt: TGTGCCATCCTTAGACTAGCGGGAGATAGCACCGGGGAGCTGTTTTTT

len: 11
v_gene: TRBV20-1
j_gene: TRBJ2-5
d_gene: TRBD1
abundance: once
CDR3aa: CSARDDRVQYF
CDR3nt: TGCAGTGCGAGAGACGACAGGGTCCAGTACTTC

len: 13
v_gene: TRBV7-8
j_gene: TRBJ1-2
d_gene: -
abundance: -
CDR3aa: CASSYWGGYGYTF
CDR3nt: TGTGCCAGCAGCTATTGGGGAGGCTATGGCTACACCTTC

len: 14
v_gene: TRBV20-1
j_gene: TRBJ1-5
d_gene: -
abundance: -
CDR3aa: CSASPREGYQPQHF
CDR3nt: TGCAGTGCTAGTCCCAGGGAGGGGTATCAGCCCCAGCATTTT

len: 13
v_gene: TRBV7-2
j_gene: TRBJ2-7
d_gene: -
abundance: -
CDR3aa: CASSFDRNYEQYF
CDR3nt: TGTGCCAGCAGCTTCGACAGGAACTACGAGCAGTACTTC

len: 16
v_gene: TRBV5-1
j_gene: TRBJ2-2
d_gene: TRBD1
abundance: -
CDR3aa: CASSSQGQGRAGELFF
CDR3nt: TGCGCCAGCAGCTCGCAAGGACAGGGGCGCGCCGGGGAGCTGTTTTTT

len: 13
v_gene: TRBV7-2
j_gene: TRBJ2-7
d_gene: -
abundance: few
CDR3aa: CASSFWDNYEQYF
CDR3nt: TGTGCCAGCAGCTTTTGGGATAACTACGAGCAGTACTTC

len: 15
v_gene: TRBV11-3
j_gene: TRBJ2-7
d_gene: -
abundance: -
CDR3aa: CASSLASHESYEQYF
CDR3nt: TGTGCCAGCAGCTTAGCTTCCCACGAGTCCTACGAGCAGTACTTC

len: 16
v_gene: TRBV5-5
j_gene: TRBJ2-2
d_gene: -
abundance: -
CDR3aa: CASSLSGAMGTGELFF
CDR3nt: TGTGCCAGCAGCTTGTCGGGGGCTATGGGCACCGGGGAGCTGTTTTTT

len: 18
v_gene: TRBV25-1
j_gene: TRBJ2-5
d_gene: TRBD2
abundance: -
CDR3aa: CASSELTGLAGREETQYF
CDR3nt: TGTGCCAGCAGTGAACTTACGGGCCTAGCGGGGAGGGAGGAGACCCAGTACTTC

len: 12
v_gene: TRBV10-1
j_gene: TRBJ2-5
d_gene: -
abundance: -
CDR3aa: CASSEKAGTQYF
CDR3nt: TGCGCCAGCAGTGAAAAAGCTGGGACCCAGTACTTC

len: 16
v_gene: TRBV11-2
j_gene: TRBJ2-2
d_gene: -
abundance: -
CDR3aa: CASSLAAGINTGELFF
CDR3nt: TGTGCCAGCAGCTTAGCGGCGGGAATAAACACCGGGGAGCTGTTTTTT

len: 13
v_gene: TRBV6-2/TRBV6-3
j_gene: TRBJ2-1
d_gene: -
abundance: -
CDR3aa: CASSLNRNNEQFF
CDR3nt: TGTGCCAGCAGTCTCAACAGGAACAATGAGCAGTTCTTC

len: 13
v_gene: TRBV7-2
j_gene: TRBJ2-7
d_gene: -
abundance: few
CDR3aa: CASSLGNSYEQYF
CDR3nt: TGTGCCAGCAGCTTAGGTAACTCCTACGAGCAGTACTTC

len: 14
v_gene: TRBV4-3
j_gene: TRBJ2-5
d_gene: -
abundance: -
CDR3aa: CASSQGYGGETQYF
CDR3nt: TGCGCCAGCAGCCAAGGGTATGGGGGAGAGACCCAGTACTTC